These 24 T cell receptor beta chains came from one sample sequenced in a study of blood T cell repertoires in COVID-19. Profiling relied on immunoSEQ multiplex PCR, and the TCRdb table lists in-frame clones only, not all of them. The table lists 300,000 to 400,000 clones, around nine tenths of them singletons. Sequences were obtained from peripheral blood. The receptors here all came from a man in his fifties or sixties with active or convalescent COVID-19.

This chain uses TRBV5-1 with TRBJ2-1, with 15 nucleotides matching TRBD2. Germline trimming cut 4 bases from V and 7 bases from J; bases unmatched to any gene: 9. Germline assignment: CDR1 SGHRS and CDR2 YFSETQ. The CDR3 loop spans 17 amino acids. CDR3 residues: CASSLGLAGGGGNEQFF. CDR3 bases: TGCGCCAGCAGCCTTGGACTAGCGGGAGGGGGGGGAAATGAGCAGTTCTTC.

The rearrangement uses TRBV12-2 and TRBJ1-1; the D call of TRBD1 is as the table states it, not checked on the DNA. TRBV12-2 is annotated as a pseudogene. The CDR3 contains 15 residues. The CDR3 DNA reads as TGTGCAAGTCGCCCATCGGCGACAGGGCCGACTGAAGCTTTCTTT. The encoded protein is CASRPSATGPTEAFF.

The rearrangement joins TRBV5-8 to TRBJ2-7; 9 bases fit TRBD2. There are 15 residues in the CDR3. The germline gives CDR1 SGHTS, CDR2 YDEGEE. Germline trimming cut 4 bases from V and 3 bases from J; bases unmatched to any gene: 8. The CDR3 reads CASSRGSGRLYEQYF. Written as DNA, the CDR3 is TGTGCCAGCAGCCGGGGGAGCGGGAGGCTCTACGAGCAGTACTTC.

This chain joins TRBV7-2 and TRBJ2-3, with 8 bases fitting TRBD1. The germline gives CDR1 SGHTA, CDR2 FQGNSA. This CDR3 comprises 14 residues. The V gene end was trimmed by 3 bases and the J gene end by 6 bases; junction bases not matched to a gene: 5. The CDR3 is CASSFSDRADTQYF. For the CDR3, the DNA is TGTGCCAGCAGCTTTTCGGACAGGGCGGATACGCAGTATTTT.

The chain is built from TRBV5-4 and TRBJ1-2; 11 bases fit TRBD1. After removal of 6 bases from V and 4 bases from J, the junction contained 11 bases not matched to a gene. CDR3 length: 16 amino acids. CDR1 is SGHNT and CDR2 is YYREEE in the germline V gene (reference sequence). CDR3 in amino acids: CASTLDRGQGAYGYTF. In DNA, the CDR3 is TGTGCCAGCACCTTAGACCGAGGACAGGGGGCCTATGGCTACACCTTC.

The chain carries TRBV2 and TRBJ2-7, with 11 bases matching TRBD2. CDR1 is SNHLY and CDR2 is FYNNEI in the germline V gene. The CDR3 is 15 residues long. The ends lost 10 bases at V and 2 bases at J; junction bases unmatched: 10. The CDR3 loop reads CATKPTSGDTYEQYF. The CDR3 bases are TGTGCCACTAAGCCGACTAGCGGGGATACCTACGAGCAGTACTTC.

The chain has TRBV29-1 and TRBJ2-3; 12 bases agree with TRBD2. V gave up 4 bases and J gave up 2 bases; unmatched junction bases: 4. CDR3 length: 15 amino acids. In germline, CDR1 is SQVTM, CDR2 ANQGSEA. This CDR3 reads CSVGGTSGYTDTQYF. The CDR3 DNA reads TGCAGCGTTGGAGGGACTAGCGGGTACACAGATACGCAGTATTTT.

The chain employs TRBV4-3 and TRBJ1-6, with a weak D call TRBD1 (6 bases). V lost 1 base and J lost 10, with 8 bases in between. The CDR3 covers 13 residues. CDR1 and CDR2 (germline): LGHNA, YSLEER. The CDR3 coding sequence is TGCGCCAGCAGCCAAGTCAGGGGCTCACCCCTCCACTTT. The encoded protein is CASSQVRGSPLHF.

The gene calls are TRBV7-3 and TRBJ2-3, with 14 positions matching TRBD2. This CDR3 contains 17 residues. Per germline, CDR1 SGHTA and CDR2 FQGTGA. The V gene end was trimmed by 5 bases and the J gene end by 4 bases; junction bases not matched to a gene: 8. The CDR3 coding sequence is TGTGCCAGCAGCGTTAGACTAGCGGGAGGGCGCGCAGATACGCAGTATTTT. Protein sequence: CASSVRLAGGRADTQYF. Combining the CDR3 with reference TRBV7-3 and TRBJ2-3 gives the whole variable domain GAGVSQTPSNKVTEKGKYVELRCDPISGHTALYWYRQSLGQGPEFLIYFQGTGAADDSGLPNDRFFAVRPEGSVSTLKIQRTERGDSAVYLCASSVRLAGGRADTQYFGPGTRLTVL.

The chain links TRBV19 to TRBJ1-2; 7 bases map to TRBD1. Germline values: CDR1 LNHDA, CDR2 SQIVND (reference sequence). With 1 base clipped from V and 6 bases from J, the junction kept 14 bases outside the gene matches. The CDR3 loop spans 17 amino acids. CDR3 residues: CASSIGATGRWWNGYTF. For the CDR3, the DNA is TGTGCCAGTAGTATAGGAGCGACAGGGCGGTGGTGGAATGGCTACACCTTC.

J is TRBJ1-5 and V is TRBV27; TRBD1 matches 7 bases. Germline V gives CDR1 MNHEY, CDR2 SMNVEV (reference sequence). The CDR3 has 17 amino acids. The V segment lost 4 bases and the J segment 1 base; nucleotides outside the gene matches: 10. The CDR3: CASSSQGVLRSNQPQHF. CDR3 nucleotides: TGTGCCAGCAGTTCCCAGGGGGTTTTAAGAAGCAATCAGCCCCAGCATTTT.

The J gene is TRBJ1-4, the V gene TRBV6-4, with D possibly being TRBD1 (5 bases). Between the trimmed V and J ends, which lost 9 bases and 0 bases, there was a span of 17 bases. Germline CDR1 reads MRHNA; CDR2 reads SNTAGT. The CDR3 contains 16 residues. This CDR3 is CARKGQGLATNEKLFF. CDR3 DNA sequence: TGTGCCAGAAAGGGTCAGGGCCTTGCAACTAATGAAAAACTGTTTTTT.

The V call is TRBV5-5, the J call TRBJ1-1, with D hard to call. V was cut by 0 bases and J by 1 base, with 10 bases left in between. CDR3 length: 15 amino acids. Germline V lookup: CDR1 SGHKS, CDR2 YYEKEE (reference sequence). The CDR3 DNA reads TGTGCCAGCAGCTTGGTCCCAGGAGGGAACACTGAAGCTTTCTTT. Protein sequence: CASSLVPGGNTEAFF.

The V gene is TRBV6-1, the J gene TRBJ1-2, with 9 bases aligning to TRBD1. The CDR3 consists of 16 residues. Germline V gives CDR1 MNHNS, CDR2 SASEGT. With V trimmed by 3 bases and J by 1 base, 6 bases remained unmatched. CDR3 residues: CASSDLGQGSNYGYTF. CDR3 nucleotides: TGTGCCAGCAGTGACCTCGGACAGGGGAGTAACTATGGCTACACCTTC.

V is TRBV3-1 (or the pseudogene TRBV3-2) and J is TRBJ1-4, with D possibly being TRBD1 (6 bases). Germline CDR1 LGHDT, CDR2 YNNKEL (reference sequence). CDR3 size: 16 residues. With 1 base removed from V and 3 bases from J, the gap between germline ends came to 12 bases. CDR3 sequence: CASSQVTGQPNEKLFF. In DNA, the CDR3 is TGTGCCAGCAGCCAAGTCACCGGACAGCCTAATGAAAAACTGTTTTTT.

The chain uses TRBV15 and TRBJ1-2; D is undetermined. The CDR3 loop spans 15 amino acids. Trimming stripped 0 bases from V and 3 bases from J, with 11 bases between. Germline-derived CDR1 and CDR2 are LNHNV and YYDKDF (reference sequence). CDR3 DNA sequence: TGTGCCACCAGCAGAGATTATGGGGAGCACTATGGCTACACCTTC. The encoded protein is CATSRDYGEHYGYTF.

The J gene is TRBJ1-3, the V gene TRBV18; 8 nucleotides align to TRBD1. CDR1 KGHSH and CDR2 LQKENI come from the germline V gene. The CDR3 runs 16 residues. Trimming removed 5 bases from V and 2 bases from J; junction bases left unmatched: 8. The CDR3: CASSIGQGRAGNTIYF. The CDR3 bases are TGTGCCAGCTCAATCGGACAGGGAAGAGCTGGAAACACCATATATTTT.

V gene TRBV28 combines with J gene TRBJ1-5, with a tentative D call TRBD1 (5 bases). Trimming stripped 3 bases from V and 5 bases from J, with 14 bases between. Germline V lookup: CDR1 MDHEN, CDR2 SYDVKM. The CDR3 sequence is 15 residues long. As DNA, the CDR3 is TGTGCCAGCAGTTTTCGGGGGAGGCTGTATCAGCCCCAGCATTTT. Residues: CASSFRGRLYQPQHF.

V usage is TRBV2 and J usage is TRBJ1-5, with D tentatively TRBD1 (5 bases). Trimming removed 7 bases from V and 6 bases from J, with 13 bases in between. This CDR3 region has 13 residues. The germline V gene encodes CDR1 SNHLY and CDR2 FYNNEI. In DNA form, the CDR3 reads TGTGCCAGCACCCGAATGGGGCGTCAGCCCCAGCATTTT. Amino acid sequence: CASTRMGRQPQHF.

The chain employs TRBV2 and TRBJ1-2, with TRBD1 matching over 7 bases. Trimming took 2 bases from V and 8 from J; bases not matched to a gene: 5. The CDR3 consists of 13 residues. Germline V gene sequence: CDR1 SNHLY, CDR2 FYNNEI. The CDR3 reads CASSESTGDGYTF. CDR3 coding DNA: TGTGCCAGCAGTGAATCCACAGGGGACGGCTACACCTTC.

The J gene is TRBJ2-7, the V gene TRBV28; 8 positions agree with TRBD2. The CDR3 sequence is 15 residues long. From germline, CDR1 is MDHEN and CDR2 SYDVKM. J was trimmed by 0 bases and V by 6 bases; bases with no gene match: 7. The chain's CDR3 is CASRFLAGGSYEQYF. CDR3 DNA: TGTGCCAGCAGGTTCCTGGCGGGGGGCTCCTACGAGCAGTACTTC. The whole variable domain, remainder taken from reference TRBV28 and TRBJ2-7, is DVKVTQSSRYLVKRTGEKVFLECVQDMDHENMFWYRQDPGLGLRLIYFSYDVKMKEKGDIPEGYSVSREKKERFSLILESASTNQTSMYLCASRFLAGGSYEQYFGPGTRLTVT.

This clone came up a few times. V gene TRBV5-1 combines with J gene TRBJ1-1; weak D call: TRBD1 (5 bases). V lost 0 bases and J 4 bases, leaving 10 bases between the germline ends. The CDR3 is 14 residues long. Germline-derived CDR1 and CDR2 are SGHRS and YFSETQ. CDR3 coding DNA: TGCGCCAGCAGCTTGGGAACCCAGGGCACTGAAGCTTTCTTT. Translating gives CASSLGTQGTEAFF.

Here the CDR3 reads CASSSNRGSNEKLFF. CDR3 nucleotide sequence: TGTGCCAGCAGCTCTAACAGGGGCTCCAATGAAAAACTGTTTTTT. This sequence joins TRBV28 and TRBJ1-4, with TRBD1 identical over 7 bases. This CDR3 has 15 amino acids. Looked up from germline, CDR1 is MDHEN and CDR2 is SYDVKM. J was trimmed by 5 bases and V by 6 bases; bases with no gene match: 9. Based on the CDR3 plus reference TRBV28 and TRBJ1-4, the full variable domain is DVKVTQSSRYLVKRTGEKVFLECVQDMDHENMFWYRQDPGLGLRLIYFSYDVKMKEKGDIPEGYSVSREKKERFSLILESASTNQTSMYLCASSSNRGSNEKLFFGSGTQLSVL.

The gene calls are TRBV3-1 (or the pseudogene TRBV3-2) and TRBJ2-1, with D unclear. Trimming took off 0 bases at V and 4 bases at J, with 13 bases between the two ends. In germline, CDR1 is LGHDT, CDR2 YNNKEL (reference sequence). The CDR3 loop spans 16 amino acids. CDR3 region: CASSQEGPTRYNEQFF. The DNA of the CDR3 is TGTGCCAGCAGCCAAGAGGGCCCGACCCGTTACAATGAGCAGTTCTTC.